What follows are 4 T cell receptor beta chains derived from one specimen sequenced in a study of STAT5B mutations in CD4+ large granular lymphocyte leukemia. Here immunoSEQ multiplex PCR was the method, and the copy in TCRdb shows in-frame clones only, minus some. The sample holds about 1,100 clones, roughly 73% seen once. The material sequenced was PBMCs. The receptors shown here come from a man aged 55-75 years with CD4+ T-cell large granular lymphocyte leukemia.

This sequence joins TRBV11-2 and TRBJ2-2; D ambiguous. Deletions cut 5 bases from V and 1 base from J, with 8 bases between. The CDR3 is 14 residues long. The germline V gene encodes CDR1 SGHAT and CDR2 FQNNGV. The CDR3 spells CASSRRGNTGELFF. For the CDR3, the DNA is TGTGCCAGCAGCCGGAGAGGGAACACCGGGGAGCTGTTTTTT.

The chain carries TRBV7-9 and TRBJ2-7; D is unresolved. This CDR3 has 12 residues. Trimming left V 5 bases short and J 3 bases short, with 8 bases between. From germline, CDR1 is SEHNR and CDR2 FQNEAQ (reference sequence). Written as DNA, the CDR3 is TGTGCCAGCAGCCCTGCGGTCTACGAGCAGTACTTC. Its protein product is CASSPAVYEQYF.

J is TRBJ1-1 and V is TRBV9; possibly TRBD1 for D (5 bases). The CDR3 is made up of 13 amino acids. V was clipped by 3 bases and J by 0 bases, with 6 bases between them. The germline CDR1 and CDR2 sequences are SGDLS and YYNGEE. The CDR3 coding sequence is TGTGCCAGCAGCGCGGGACTGAACACTGAAGCTTTCTTT. This gives the protein CASSAGLNTEAFF.

This clone was counted a few times. The chain joins TRBV15 to TRBJ1-4; 7 bases map to TRBD1. The germline V gene has CDR1 LNHNV and CDR2 YYDKDF (reference sequence). Losses at the gene ends were 6 bases for V and 7 bases for J; bases not matched to a gene: 11. The CDR3 consists of 15 residues. The CDR3 DNA reads as TGTGCCACCAGTATAGGGGACAGCCGCACTGAAAAACTGTTTTTT. It translates to CATSIGDSRTEKLFF.